A single sample gave rise to the 13 T cell receptor beta chains below, sequenced in a study of blood T cell repertoires in COVID-19. Repertoires were generated with immunoSEQ multiplex PCR, while TCRdb's copy carries only in-frame clones and drops some. Of about 190,000 clones listed, 78% are singletons. Material for sequencing was PBMCs or T cells enriched from blood (not recorded which). These receptors were taken from a woman in her forties or fifties who had recovered from COVID-19.

V and J are TRBV27 and TRBJ1-1; D may be TRBD1 (5 bases). V lost 2 bases and J 4 bases, leaving 11 bases between the germline ends. The CDR3 totals 14 residues. The V gene's germline CDR1 is MNHEY and CDR2 SMNVEV (reference sequence). The CDR3 nucleotides read TGTGCCAGCAGTTTAAGGGGTTTTTTCACTGAAGCTTTCTTT. Its translation: CASSLRGFFTEAFF.

CDR3 sequence reads: CASRAVQVSTGELFF. In nucleotides, the CDR3 is TGTGCCAGTAGGGCTGTTCAGGTTAGCACCGGGGAGCTGTTTTTT. The gene calls are TRBV19 and TRBJ2-2, with D hard to call. The CDR3 is 15 residues long. The V gene lost 6 bases and the J gene lost 4 bases, with 15 bases spanning the gap. Germline V gene data show CDR1 as LNHDA and CDR2 as SQIVND (reference sequence).

The chain combines TRBV5-1 with TRBJ2-2; 14 bases line up with TRBD2. CDR1 is SGHRS, CDR2 YFSETQ, per germline. The V gene end was trimmed by 5 bases and the J gene end by 2 bases; junction bases not matched to a gene: 2. This CDR3 has 16 residues. In nucleotides, the CDR3 is TGCGCCAGCAGGGGACTAGCGGGAGTTAACACCGGGGAGCTGTTTTTT. Translation gives CASRGLAGVNTGELFF.

The V call is TRBV19, the J call TRBJ2-5; the match to TRBD2 covers 9 bases. Trimming at V came to 3 bases and at J to 2 bases, leaving 4 bases not matched to a gene. Germline V gives CDR1 LNHDA, CDR2 SQIVND (reference sequence). The CDR3 spans 15 residues. This CDR3 reads CASSIWLAGQETQYF. The DNA for the CDR3 is TGTGCCAGTAGTATCTGGCTAGCGGGACAAGAGACCCAGTACTTC. Drawing the rest from reference TRBV19 and TRBJ2-5, the complete variable domain is DGGITQSPKYLFRKEGQNVTLSCEQNLNHDAMYWYRQDPGQGLRLIYYSQIVNDFQKGDIAEGYSVSREKKESFPLTVTSAQKNPTAFYLCASSIWLAGQETQYFGPGTRLLVL.

As concerns this clone: In the same sample, other DNA sequences code for this CDR3. The chain joins TRBV5-1 to TRBJ2-4; weak D call: TRBD2 (6 bases). CDR1 SGHRS and CDR2 YFSETQ come from the germline V gene. The CDR3 covers 13 residues. The V end lost 2 bases, the J end lost 8 bases, and 11 bases lay between the germline ends. CDR3 sequence: CASSLGGEDIQYF. The CDR3 region has the DNA TGCGCCAGCAGCTTAGGCGGGGAAGACATTCAGTACTTC.

The chain joins TRBV19 to TRBJ1-6; 7 bases map to TRBD1. The CDR3 runs to 16 residues. CDR1 and CDR2 from the germline V gene are LNHDA and SQIVND (reference sequence). Trimming removed 5 bases from V and 6 bases from J; junction bases left unmatched: 10. The CDR3 loop reads CASSSRRQGGNSPLHF. CDR3 nucleotides: TGTGCCAGTAGTTCCCGCCGACAGGGAGGTAATTCACCCCTCCACTTT.

The chain joins TRBV9 to TRBJ2-7, with a weak D call TRBD1 (6 bases). Germline CDR1 and CDR2: SGDLS and YYNGEE. The CDR3 sequence is 14 residues long. Trimming stripped 2 bases from V and 6 bases from J, with 15 bases between. The CDR3 DNA follows: TGTGCCAGCAGCGTGGGACATCTTTCCGGCGAGCAGTACTTC. It codes for CASSVGHLSGEQYF. The entire variable domain, with the rest obtained from reference TRBV9 and TRBJ2-7, is as follows: DSGVTQTPKHLITATGQRVTLRCSPRSGDLSVYWYQQSLDQGLQFLIQYYNGEERAKGNILERFSAQQFPDLHSELNLSSLELGDSALYFCASSVGHLSGEQYFGPGTRLTVT.

CDR3 sequence: CSASRGRDTEAFF. The CDR3 DNA is TGCAGTGCTAGTCGTGGCCGGGACACTGAAGCTTTCTTT. The J gene is TRBJ1-1, the V gene TRBV20-1, with no clear D. Germline CDR1 is DFQATT and CDR2 is SNEGSKA (reference sequence). V was cut by 3 bases and J by 3 bases, with 11 bases left in between. The CDR3 consists of 13 residues.

DNA for the CDR3: TGTGCCAGCAGGCCAGGGGTGAGCTCCTACGAGCAGTACTTC. Amino acid sequence: CASRPGVSSYEQYF. The chain combines TRBV7-8 with TRBJ2-7; possible D gene TRBD1, 6 bases. The germline V and J ends were trimmed by 6 bases and 0 bases, with 12 bases remaining between them. The CDR3 is 14 residues long. The germline CDR1 and CDR2 sequences are SGHVS and FQNEAQ.

This clone was found once. The rearrangement uses TRBV5-1 and TRBJ2-1; possibly TRBD2 for D (6 bases). CDR3 length: 13 amino acids. Trimming stripped 2 bases from V and 10 bases from J, with 13 bases between. Germline CDR1 reads SGHRS; CDR2 reads YFSETQ. The CDR3 DNA sequence: TGCGCCAGCAGCTTACTAGCAGGAGGGGAGCAGTTCTTC. This encodes CASSLLAGGEQFF.

The CDR3 loop is CASSFDRTANTEAFF. CDR3 in DNA: TGTGCCAGCAGCTTTGATCGGACTGCGAACACTGAAGCTTTCTTT. This chain links TRBV7-9 with TRBJ1-1; D is unclear. Germline values: CDR1 SEHNR, CDR2 FQNEAQ (reference sequence). CDR3 size: 15 residues. V was shortened by 3 bases and J by 1 base, with 12 bases between the two germline ends.

The chain links TRBV7-9 to TRBJ2-5, with 8 bases matching TRBD2. V lost 2 bases and J lost 9; bases outside the gene matches: 2. Germline CDR1 and CDR2: SEHNR and FQNEAQ (reference sequence). The CDR3 is 12 amino acids. CDR3 DNA sequence: TGTGCCAGCAGCTTACTCGGGAGGGCCCAGTACTTC. Translating gives CASSLLGRAQYF.

This chain uses TRBV4-1 with TRBJ2-2; D perhaps matches TRBD2 (7 bases). Germline assignment: CDR1 MGHRA and CDR2 YSYEKL. Trimming cost V 8 bases and J 4 bases, with 23 bases left between them. This CDR3 is built from 17 residues. CDR3: CASVLEGGAPRTGELFF. CDR3 nucleotide sequence: TGCGCCAGCGTACTCGAGGGGGGGGCCCCTCGCACCGGGGAGCTGTTTTTT.